This T cell receptor (beta chain) was sequenced during a study of cytomegalovirus exposure and HLA in healthy donors. The PCR employed 60 Vbeta primers together with 13 Jbeta primers. Only in-frame clones appear in the TCRdb table, and some are missing; sequencing was by immunoSEQ multiplex PCR. The sample has about 89,000 clones, over 60% seen once. The CDR3 runs 16 residues. Germline lookup yields CDR1 MDHEN and CDR2 SYDVKM. V gave up 1 base and J gave up 4 bases, with 16 bases separating them. There are a few counts of this clone. This clonotype originated in a man aged 30 to 39 in good health and CMV-seronegative. The sequenced material came from PBMCs. The chain uses TRBV28 and TRBJ1-2; D gene uncertain. CDR3 nucleotide sequence: TGTGCCAGCAGTTTATCTGACCCTATTCACAGCTATGGCTACACCTTC. Its translation: CASSLSDPIHSYGYTF.